Listed below are T cell receptor beta chains from one sample, sequenced in a study of Ad26.COV2.S vaccination and SARS-CoV-2 variants. TCRdb's table, derived via immunoSEQ multiplex PCR, lists solely in-frame clones and lacks some. The sample consists of hundreds of thousands of clones, roughly nine tenths of them appearing once. Here the sequenced sample was peripheral blood, taken in a trial of Ad26.COV2.S vaccine versus placebo. Receptors were obtained from a person aged 18 to 65 who received the Ad26.COV2.S COVID-19 vaccine or a placebo. Each CDR3 is given with its conserved first and last residue. Fields, in order: V gene, J gene, CDR3 length, D gene, clone size, CDR3 protein, CDR3 DNA. D genes are given only for firm matches. Clone sizes are given selectively: once, few, many, or a class where the clone is expanded.

V: TRBV2; J: TRBJ2-2; length: 17; D: TRBD1; size: -; CDR3: CASSAIQGVGYTGELFF; DNA: TGTGCCAGCAGCGCTATTCAGGGGGTGGGTTACACCGGGGAGCTGTTTTTT
V: TRBV6-5; J: TRBJ1-2; length: 14; D: -; size: once; CDR3: CASSYDPQYYGYTF; DNA: TGTGCCAGCAGTTACGACCCACAATACTATGGCTACACCTTC
V: TRBV5-5; J: TRBJ2-1; length: 11; D: -; size: -; CDR3: CASSLDGEQFF; DNA: TGTGCCAGCAGCTTGGATGGCGAGCAGTTCTTC
V: TRBV5-4; J: TRBJ2-5; length: 18; D: TRBD2; size: -; CDR3: CASSTELGLAGAGETQYF; DNA: TGTGCCAGCAGCACAGAGTTAGGCCTAGCGGGAGCTGGAGAGACCCAGTACTTC
V: TRBV4-1; J: TRBJ2-1; length: 16; D: TRBD2; size: once; CDR3: CASSQMPSGRYNEQFF; DNA: TGCGCCAGCAGCCAGATGCCTAGCGGGAGGTACAATGAGCAGTTCTTC
V: TRBV4-3; J: TRBJ1-5; length: 15; D: -; size: -; CDR3: CASSQEWGTGQPQHF; DNA: TGCGCCAGCAGCCAAGAATGGGGGACGGGTCAGCCCCAGCATTTT
V: TRBV18; J: TRBJ2-7; length: 14; D: TRBD1; size: -; CDR3: CASSSDRVTYEQYF; DNA: TGTGCCAGCTCATCAGACAGGGTGACCTACGAGCAGTACTTC
V: TRBV9; J: TRBJ2-3; length: 16; D: TRBD2; size: -; CDR3: CASSELAGGDTDTQYF; DNA: TGTGCCAGCAGCGAACTAGCGGGGGGGGACACAGATACGCAGTATTTT
V: TRBV5-1; J: TRBJ2-2; length: 16; D: TRBD2; size: -; CDR3: CASSWGLAVNTGELFF; DNA: TGCGCCAGCAGCTGGGGACTAGCGGTCAACACCGGGGAGCTGTTTTTT
V: TRBV27; J: TRBJ1-5; length: 16; D: -; size: -; CDR3: CASSTVGGRGNQPQHF; DNA: TGTGCCAGCTCGACCGTCGGGGGAAGAGGCAATCAGCCCCAGCATTTT
V: TRBV7-9; J: TRBJ2-6; length: 16; D: -; size: -; CDR3: CASSLGRGPGANVLTF; DNA: TGTGCCAGCAGCTTAGGGAGGGGTCCCGGGGCCAACGTCCTGACTTTC
V: TRBV7-2; J: TRBJ2-3; length: 13; D: -; size: -; CDR3: CASSPQTRDTQYF; DNA: TGTGCCAGCAGCCCCCAGACAAGAGATACGCAGTATTTT
V: TRBV28; J: TRBJ1-2; length: 14; D: -; size: -; CDR3: CASSFQTGVYGYTF; DNA: TGTGCCAGCAGTTTCCAGACAGGTGTATATGGCTACACCTTC
V: TRBV6-5; J: TRBJ2-3; length: 15; D: TRBD1; size: -; CDR3: CASSYSGQVGDTQYF; DNA: TGTGCCAGCAGTTACTCTGGACAGGTCGGAGATACGCAGTATTTT
V: TRBV19; J: TRBJ2-5; length: 15; D: -; size: -; CDR3: CASSIAWTEGETQYF; DNA: TGTGCCAGTAGTATCGCGTGGACAGAGGGGGAGACCCAGTACTTC
V: TRBV19; J: TRBJ1-1; length: 14; D: TRBD1; size: -; CDR3: CASRRGQLNTEAFF; DNA: TGTGCCAGTAGGAGGGGACAGTTGAACACTGAAGCTTTCTTT
V: TRBV14; J: TRBJ2-2; length: 17; D: TRBD2; size: -; CDR3: CASSHPRGGKYTGELFF; DNA: TGTGCCAGCAGCCACCCCCGGGGGGGGAAGTACACCGGGGAGCTGTTTTTT
V: TRBV7-2; J: TRBJ2-1; length: 15; D: -; size: -; CDR3: CASSLDSGSYNEQFF; DNA: TGTGCCAGCAGCTTAGACTCGGGCTCCTACAATGAGCAGTTCTTC
V: TRBV28; J: TRBJ1-5; length: 16; D: -; size: -; CDR3: CASSFWNLRGNQPQHF; DNA: TGTGCCAGCAGTTTTTGGAACCTCAGGGGCAATCAGCCCCAGCATTTT
V: TRBV4-3; J: TRBJ1-2; length: 15; D: -; size: -; CDR3: CASSQERTAFYGYTF; DNA: TGCGCCAGCAGCCAAGAACGTACTGCGTTCTATGGCTACACCTTC
V: TRBV5-8; J: TRBJ2-7; length: 16; D: -; size: -; CDR3: CASSRVEGSASYEQYF; DNA: TGTGCCAGCAGCCGGGTGGAGGGATCCGCTAGCTACGAGCAGTACTTC
V: TRBV7-2; J: TRBJ1-6; length: 17; D: TRBD1; size: few; CDR3: CASSSFIPGQGSSPLHF; DNA: TGTGCCAGCAGCTCTTTCATCCCCGGACAGGGGAGTTCACCCCTCCACTTT
V: TRBV7-2; J: TRBJ2-1; length: 19; D: TRBD2; size: -; CDR3: CASSPRGTSGSPGYNEQFF; DNA: TGTGCCAGCAGCCCGCGGGGGACTAGCGGGTCTCCCGGGTACAATGAGCAGTTCTTC
V: TRBV4-1; J: TRBJ1-2; length: 13; D: -; size: once; CDR3: CASSQGGNYGYTF; DNA: TGCGCCAGCAGCCAAGGGGGGAACTATGGCTACACCTTC
V: TRBV6-6; J: TRBJ1-1; length: 15; D: -; size: -; CDR3: CASRLGGGVNTEAFF; DNA: TGTGCCAGCAGATTAGGGGGGGGTGTGAACACTGAAGCTTTCTTT
V: TRBV5-4; J: TRBJ1-3; length: 15; D: -; size: -; CDR3: CASSLDGGSGNTIYF; DNA: TGTGCCAGCAGCTTGGATGGGGGGTCTGGAAACACCATATATTTT
V: TRBV28; J: TRBJ1-3; length: 17; D: -; size: -; CDR3: CASSSPRSDISGNTIYF; DNA: TGTGCCAGCAGTTCCCCAAGATCCGACATCTCTGGAAACACCATATATTTT
V: TRBV19; J: TRBJ2-3; length: 15; D: -; size: -; CDR3: CASSLILGDPDTQYF; DNA: TGTGCCAGTAGTCTCATTTTAGGGGACCCCGATACGCAGTATTTT
V: TRBV3-1/TRBV3-2; J: TRBJ2-5; length: 13; D: -; size: -; CDR3: CASSQGAQRTQYF; DNA: TGTGCCAGCAGCCAAGGGGCCCAAAGGACCCAGTACTTC
V: TRBV5-1; J: TRBJ2-5; length: 16; D: TRBD2; size: once; CDR3: CASSLAFAGGQETQYF; DNA: TGCGCCAGCAGCTTGGCGTTTGCGGGGGGGCAAGAGACCCAGTACTTC
V: TRBV11-1; J: TRBJ1-3; length: 16; D: -; size: -; CDR3: CASSGAGPRAGNTIYF; DNA: TGTGCCAGCAGCGGCGCAGGGCCGAGGGCTGGAAACACCATATATTTT
V: TRBV7-6; J: TRBJ1-4; length: 15; D: TRBD1; size: -; CDR3: CASSPQTGAGEKLFF; DNA: TGTGCCAGCAGCCCCCAGACAGGGGCAGGGGAAAAACTGTTTTTT
V: TRBV7-2; J: TRBJ1-2; length: 15; D: TRBD1; size: -; CDR3: CASSSDRGRNYGYTF; DNA: TGTGCCAGCAGCTCGGACAGGGGGCGCAACTATGGCTACACCTTC
V: TRBV19; J: TRBJ1-1; length: 15; D: -; size: -; CDR3: CASSTYLEGNTEAFF; DNA: TGTGCCAGTAGTACGTATTTGGAAGGGAACACTGAAGCTTTCTTT
V: TRBV5-4; J: TRBJ1-4; length: 14; D: TRBD1; size: -; CDR3: CASSPGDRNEKLFF; DNA: TGTGCCAGCAGTCCCGGGGACAGGAATGAAAAACTGTTTTTT
V: TRBV5-4; J: TRBJ1-2; length: 16; D: -; size: -; CDR3: CASSLAVWARAYGYTF; DNA: TGTGCCAGCAGCTTGGCGGTATGGGCAAGGGCCTATGGCTACACCTTC
V: TRBV18; J: TRBJ2-5; length: 15; D: TRBD2; size: -; CDR3: CASSRAWGGQETQYF; DNA: TGTGCCAGCTCACGCGCCTGGGGGGGCCAAGAGACCCAGTACTTC